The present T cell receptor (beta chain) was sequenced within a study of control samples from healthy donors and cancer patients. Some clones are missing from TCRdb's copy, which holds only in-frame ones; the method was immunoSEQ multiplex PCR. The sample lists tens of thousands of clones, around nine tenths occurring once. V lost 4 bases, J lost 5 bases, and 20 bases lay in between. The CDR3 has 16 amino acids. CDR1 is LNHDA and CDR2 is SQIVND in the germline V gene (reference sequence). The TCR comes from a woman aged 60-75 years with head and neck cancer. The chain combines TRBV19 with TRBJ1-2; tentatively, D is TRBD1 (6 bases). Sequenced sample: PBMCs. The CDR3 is CASSKNGVSGAYGYTF. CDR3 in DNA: TGTGCCAGTAGTAAAAATGGCGTGTCAGGGGCTTATGGCTACACCTTC.